This entry describes one TCR beta chain. The target antigen is unknown. Clones were sequenced by immunoSEQ multiplex PCR, and TCRdb holds only the in-frame ones, with some missing. The sample has under 2.5 million clones, under 95% seen once; the top ten hold about 0.41%. Unmatched junction bases numbered 10, after V lost 6 bases and J lost 7 bases. The V gene's germline CDR1 is ENHRY and CDR2 SYGVKD. This CDR3 is built from 14 residues. This entry belongs to a study of shared clonotypes between healthy human individuals. Study-wide results and caveats: Some naive CD4 clonotypes, 4.5% to 5.5%, turned up in common across a handful of donors.

This chain connects TRBV10-3 to TRBJ2-7; TRBD1 aligns across 9 bases. The sequenced sample was naive CD4+ T cells from PBMCs. Regarding subset: CD45RA+ positively selected. This sequence originates from a man aged 18 to 30 in good health. Some clones in this sample may be carry-over from other donors' samples. The DNA for the CDR3 is TGTGCCATCAGCACTCCTAACAGGGGGCAAGAGCAGTACTTC. Amino acid sequence: CAISTPNRGQEQYF.